This is a list of T cell receptor beta chains from one sample in a study of T cells in Graves' hyperthyroidism and ophthalmopathy. TCRdb re-called the multiplex PCR reads with MiXCR, one entry per CDR3 protein. The table lists 220,000 or so distinct CDR3 sequences, around 17% of them singletons. The sequencing input was blood. Every receptor here comes from a woman under 30 with Graves' ophthalmopathy. CDR3s include the opening cysteine and the closing phenylalanine or tryptophan. Each record gives: D gene, clone size, V gene, J gene, CDR3 DNA, CDR3 protein. The D gene is left open where the match is weak. Clone size is shown for a subset of rows, as once, few, many or a class of expanded clone.

d_call: TRBD2; clone_size: many; v_call: TRBV10-1; j_call: TRBJ2-2; cdr3_nt: TGCGCCAGTTCTAGCGGGAGTCCCGGGGAGCTGTTTTTT; cdr3_aa: CASSSGSPGELFF
d_call: -; clone_size: many; v_call: TRBV10-1; j_call: TRBJ1-1; cdr3_nt: TGCGCCAGCAGTGAGCAGGCATACACTGAAGCTTTCTTT; cdr3_aa: CASSEQAYTEAFF
d_call: -; clone_size: few; v_call: TRBV7-2; j_call: TRBJ1-1; cdr3_nt: TGTGCCAGCAGCGCGCACACTGAAGCTTTCTTT; cdr3_aa: CASSAHTEAFF
d_call: TRBD1; clone_size: many; v_call: TRBV29-1; j_call: TRBJ2-5; cdr3_nt: TGCAGCGCCAAGGACAGGGGGGTTCAAGAGACCCAGTACTTC; cdr3_aa: CSAKDRGVQETQYF
d_call: -; clone_size: many; v_call: TRBV20-1; j_call: TRBJ1-2; cdr3_nt: TGCAGTGCTAGAGTGGCAGGGATGGACTATGGCTACACCTTC; cdr3_aa: CSARVAGMDYGYTF
d_call: -; clone_size: many; v_call: TRBV29-1; j_call: TRBJ1-2; cdr3_nt: TGCAGCGTGAGCTGGGGCTATGGCTACACCTTC; cdr3_aa: CSVSWGYGYTF
d_call: TRBD1; clone_size: many; v_call: TRBV12-3/TRBV12-4; j_call: TRBJ2-2; cdr3_nt: TGTGCCAGCAGTTTTATTTCGACAGGGTCTTACACCGGGGAGCTGTTTTTT; cdr3_aa: CASSFISTGSYTGELFF
d_call: -; clone_size: many; v_call: TRBV9; j_call: TRBJ1-5; cdr3_nt: TGTGCCAGCAGCGGTCGAGGAGGGGAGCCCCAGCATTTT; cdr3_aa: CASSGRGGEPQHF
d_call: TRBD1; clone_size: many; v_call: TRBV7-2; j_call: TRBJ1-6; cdr3_nt: TGTGCCAGCAGCTTCGGACAGGGAGGGTCACCCCTCCACTTT; cdr3_aa: CASSFGQGGSPLHF
d_call: -; clone_size: many; v_call: TRBV10-3; j_call: TRBJ1-1; cdr3_nt: TGTGCCATCAGTGCGGGCAGAGAAGCTTTCTTT; cdr3_aa: CAISAGREAFF
d_call: -; clone_size: many; v_call: TRBV5-6; j_call: TRBJ1-3; cdr3_nt: TGTGCCAGCAGCTTGGGGACTATGGCTGGAAACACCATATATTTT; cdr3_aa: CASSLGTMAGNTIYF
d_call: -; clone_size: many; v_call: TRBV7-9; j_call: TRBJ1-1; cdr3_nt: TGTGCCAGCAGCATGGGACGGGACCCTGAAGCTTTCTTT; cdr3_aa: CASSMGRDPEAFF
d_call: TRBD2; clone_size: many; v_call: TRBV19; j_call: TRBJ2-7; cdr3_nt: TGTGCCAGTAGTTCCCCGTTTCGCGGGAGGCCCCCCTACGAGCAGTACTTC; cdr3_aa: CASSSPFRGRPPYEQYF
d_call: -; clone_size: many; v_call: TRBV12-5; j_call: TRBJ2-5; cdr3_nt: TGTGCTAGTGGTTTGAAACTAGGGGAGTTCCAGGAGACCCAGTACTTC; cdr3_aa: CASGLKLGEFQETQYF
d_call: TRBD1; clone_size: few; v_call: TRBV27; j_call: TRBJ1-5; cdr3_nt: TGTGCCAGCAGTTATACCGGGACAGGGGGAAGTCGGCAGCCCCAGCATTTT; cdr3_aa: CASSYTGTGGSRQPQHF
d_call: TRBD1; clone_size: many; v_call: TRBV12-3/TRBV12-4; j_call: TRBJ2-5; cdr3_nt: TGTGCCAGCAGTCCCGGACAGGGGTTTGGGACCCAGTACTTC; cdr3_aa: CASSPGQGFGTQYF
d_call: -; clone_size: many; v_call: TRBV6-2/TRBV6-3; j_call: TRBJ1-1; cdr3_nt: TGTGCCAGCATTGTGGGACTTGCGGCCACTGAAGCTTTCTTT; cdr3_aa: CASIVGLAATEAFF
d_call: -; clone_size: many; v_call: TRBV19; j_call: TRBJ1-1; cdr3_nt: TGTGCCAGTAGTATAGCGGGAGGGCGGAACACTGAAGCTTTCTTT; cdr3_aa: CASSIAGGRNTEAFF
d_call: -; clone_size: many; v_call: TRBV5-1; j_call: TRBJ1-1; cdr3_nt: TGCGCCAGCAATCGGGGCTCGGTGGGCACTGAAGCTTTCTTT; cdr3_aa: CASNRGSVGTEAFF
d_call: -; clone_size: many; v_call: TRBV4-1; j_call: TRBJ2-7; cdr3_nt: TGCGCCAGCAGCCTCCGGGACGGACCCTACGAGCAGTACTTC; cdr3_aa: CASSLRDGPYEQYF
d_call: -; clone_size: many; v_call: TRBV19; j_call: TRBJ1-5; cdr3_nt: TGTGCCAGTAGAAAGGACACCGCCCAATATAGCAATCAGCCCCAGCATTTT; cdr3_aa: CASRKDTAQYSNQPQHF
d_call: TRBD2; clone_size: -; v_call: TRBV28; j_call: TRBJ2-1; cdr3_nt: TGTGCCAGCAGTTGGGGACTAGCGGGAGAGAGCCACAATGAGCAGTTCTTC; cdr3_aa: CASSWGLAGESHNEQFF
d_call: -; clone_size: many; v_call: TRBV4-3; j_call: TRBJ1-6; cdr3_nt: TGCGCCAGCAGCCAAGAATTCCAATGGCCAATAGGTCATCCCCTCCACTTT; cdr3_aa: CASSQEFQWPIGHPLHF
d_call: -; clone_size: many; v_call: TRBV4-1; j_call: TRBJ1-2; cdr3_nt: TGCGCCAGCAGCCAACAAACAGGGTCGGCAATATTCCACTATGGCTACACCTTC; cdr3_aa: CASSQQTGSAIFHYGYTF
d_call: -; clone_size: many; v_call: TRBV9; j_call: TRBJ1-1; cdr3_nt: TGTGCCAGCAGCGCCTATTCGGGGGGGAACACTGAAGCTTTCTTT; cdr3_aa: CASSAYSGGNTEAFF
d_call: -; clone_size: many; v_call: TRBV28; j_call: TRBJ1-6; cdr3_nt: TGTGCCAGCAGTTCCCCCGTGCGGGATAACTATAATTCACCCCTCCACTTT; cdr3_aa: CASSSPVRDNYNSPLHF
d_call: TRBD1; clone_size: many; v_call: TRBV7-6; j_call: TRBJ2-7; cdr3_nt: TGTGCCAGCAGCTTAGCCCCGGAGACAGGGTTTAGGGGCGGGCAGTACTTC; cdr3_aa: CASSLAPETGFRGGQYF
d_call: TRBD2; clone_size: many; v_call: TRBV29-1; j_call: TRBJ2-1; cdr3_nt: TGCAGCGTTGATTTGAGCGGGAGGACCAATGAGCAGTTCTTC; cdr3_aa: CSVDLSGRTNEQFF
d_call: TRBD2; clone_size: many; v_call: TRBV7-9; j_call: TRBJ2-1; cdr3_nt: TGTGCCAGCACCGAACTAGCGGGAGTTGTTGGTGAGCAGTTCTTC; cdr3_aa: CASTELAGVVGEQFF
d_call: -; clone_size: many; v_call: TRBV11-2; j_call: TRBJ2-3; cdr3_nt: TGTGCCAGCACCACCCGGGGGGCCCTTCCTAGCACAGATACGCAGTATTTT; cdr3_aa: CASTTRGALPSTDTQYF
d_call: TRBD1; clone_size: many; v_call: TRBV27; j_call: TRBJ2-7; cdr3_nt: TGTGCCAGCAGTTCAACAGGGGGAAGGTCCTACGAGCAGTACTTC; cdr3_aa: CASSSTGGRSYEQYF
d_call: -; clone_size: -; v_call: TRBV6-6; j_call: TRBJ1-3; cdr3_nt: TGTGCCAGCAGTTACTCCCGGACAGCAAGCCTCTCTGGAAACACCACATATTTT; cdr3_aa: CASSYSRTASLSGNTTYF
d_call: TRBD1; clone_size: many; v_call: TRBV30; j_call: TRBJ1-5; cdr3_nt: TGTGCCTGGAGAGGCAGGGGGCAGGATCAGCCCCAGCATTTT; cdr3_aa: CAWRGRGQDQPQHF
d_call: TRBD2; clone_size: many; v_call: TRBV6-1; j_call: TRBJ2-1; cdr3_nt: TGTGCCAGCAGTAGCGGCGGACAAGGATGGCCTAGCGGGAGCAATGAGCAGTTCTTC; cdr3_aa: CASSSGGQGWPSGSNEQFF
d_call: TRBD2; clone_size: -; v_call: TRBV3-1; j_call: TRBJ2-3; cdr3_nt: TGTGCCAGCAGCCAGGTGACTAGCGGGACAGATACGCAGTATTTT; cdr3_aa: CASSQVTSGTDTQYF
d_call: -; clone_size: many; v_call: TRBV11-2; j_call: TRBJ1-1; cdr3_nt: TGTGCCAGCAGCTTAGCCAGATTAGGACTAATGAACACTGAAGCTTTCTTT; cdr3_aa: CASSLARLGLMNTEAFF
d_call: -; clone_size: many; v_call: TRBV7-2; j_call: TRBJ2-7; cdr3_nt: TGTGCCAGCAGCTTCCCGGGCTACGAGCAGTACTTC; cdr3_aa: CASSFPGYEQYF
d_call: -; clone_size: many; v_call: TRBV28; j_call: TRBJ1-6; cdr3_nt: TGTGCCAGCACCAACGACGGCTCCTATAATTCACCCCTCCACTTT; cdr3_aa: CASTNDGSYNSPLHF
d_call: TRBD1; clone_size: many; v_call: TRBV27; j_call: TRBJ1-4; cdr3_nt: TGTGCCAGCAGTCGCAAACCCGGGACAGCCAATGAAAAACTGTTTTTT; cdr3_aa: CASSRKPGTANEKLFF
d_call: -; clone_size: many; v_call: TRBV12-3/TRBV12-4; j_call: TRBJ2-7; cdr3_nt: TGTGCCAGCAGTCTCGACGGGGGAACCTACGAGCAGTACTTC; cdr3_aa: CASSLDGGTYEQYF
d_call: TRBD1; clone_size: many; v_call: TRBV19; j_call: TRBJ2-1; cdr3_nt: TGTGCCAGTAGTACCGGACAGGGGCGCGTTAATGAGCAGTTCTTC; cdr3_aa: CASSTGQGRVNEQFF
d_call: -; clone_size: many; v_call: TRBV10-3; j_call: TRBJ1-1; cdr3_nt: TGTGCCACCGGACAGAAGATGAACACTGAAGCTTTCTTT; cdr3_aa: CATGQKMNTEAFF
d_call: TRBD1; clone_size: -; v_call: TRBV3-1; j_call: TRBJ1-1; cdr3_nt: TGTGCCAGCAGCCCTTGGACAGGGGGCGCGGCCACTGAAGCTTTCTTT; cdr3_aa: CASSPWTGGAATEAFF
d_call: -; clone_size: many; v_call: TRBV7-8; j_call: TRBJ1-1; cdr3_nt: TGTGCCAGCAGCTTAGAAGCTCTCTGGGGCTCGAACACTGAAGCTTTCTTT; cdr3_aa: CASSLEALWGSNTEAFF
d_call: -; clone_size: many; v_call: TRBV9; j_call: TRBJ2-2; cdr3_nt: TGTGCCAGCCGGGCTAGAAGCACCGGGGAGCTGTTTTTT; cdr3_aa: CASRARSTGELFF
d_call: TRBD2; clone_size: -; v_call: TRBV3-1; j_call: TRBJ2-1; cdr3_nt: TGTGCCAGCAGCCAAGGCCGAGGACTAGCGGGGGGGACCAATGAGCAGTTCTTC; cdr3_aa: CASSQGRGLAGGTNEQFF
d_call: -; clone_size: many; v_call: TRBV10-3; j_call: TRBJ2-2; cdr3_nt: TGTGCCATCAGAATAAACACCGGGGAGCTGTTTTTT; cdr3_aa: CAIRINTGELFF
d_call: -; clone_size: many; v_call: TRBV4-2; j_call: TRBJ2-1; cdr3_nt: TGTGCCAGCAGCCAAACAAAGGGTGGACATGAGCAGTTCTTC; cdr3_aa: CASSQTKGGHEQFF